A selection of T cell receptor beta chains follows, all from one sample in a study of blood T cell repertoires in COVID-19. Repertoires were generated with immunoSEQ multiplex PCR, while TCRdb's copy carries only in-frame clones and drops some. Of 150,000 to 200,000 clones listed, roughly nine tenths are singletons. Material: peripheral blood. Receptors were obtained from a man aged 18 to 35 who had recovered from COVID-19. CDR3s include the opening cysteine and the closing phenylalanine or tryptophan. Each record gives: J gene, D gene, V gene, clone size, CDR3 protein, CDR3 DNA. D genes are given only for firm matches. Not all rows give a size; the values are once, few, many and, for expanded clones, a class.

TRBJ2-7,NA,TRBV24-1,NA,CATVVWEQYF,TGTGCCACGGTAGTCTGGGAGCAGTACTTC
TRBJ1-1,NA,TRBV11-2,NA,CASSFGGGTEAFF,TGTGCCAGCAGCTTCGGGGGAGGAACTGAAGCTTTCTTT
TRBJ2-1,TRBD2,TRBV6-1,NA,CASSEAAGDYEQFF,TGTGCCAGCAGTGAAGCGGCGGGAGATTATGAGCAGTTCTTC
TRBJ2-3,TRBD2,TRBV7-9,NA,CASSSLGLASTDTQYF,TGTGCCAGCAGCTCGCTGGGACTAGCGAGCACAGATACGCAGTATTTT
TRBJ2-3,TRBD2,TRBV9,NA,CASSVGQRGGTQYF,TGTGCCAGCAGCGTGGGCCAGCGGGGTGGTACGCAGTATTTT
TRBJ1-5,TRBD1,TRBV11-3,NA,CASILLDRALDQPQHF,TGTGCCAGCATCCTTCTCGACAGGGCTTTAGATCAGCCCCAGCATTTT
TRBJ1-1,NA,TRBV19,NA,CASSTPGVMNTEAFF,TGTGCCAGTAGTACGCCAGGTGTCATGAACACTGAAGCTTTCTTT
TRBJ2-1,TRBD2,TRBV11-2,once,CASSQTSGPYNEQFF,TGTGCCAGCAGCCAGACTAGCGGCCCCTACAATGAGCAGTTCTTC
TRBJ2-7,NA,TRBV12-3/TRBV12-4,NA,CASSLGTSYEQYF,TGTGCCAGCAGTCTGGGGACTTCCTACGAGCAGTACTTC
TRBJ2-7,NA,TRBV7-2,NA,CASSLTGTSYEQYF,TGTGCCAGCAGCTTAACAGGGACCTCCTACGAGCAGTACTTC
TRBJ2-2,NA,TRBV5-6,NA,CASSLTGAYTGELFF,TGTGCCAGCAGCTTAACCGGAGCTTACACCGGGGAGCTGTTTTTT
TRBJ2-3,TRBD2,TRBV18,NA,CASSSFSSGSTDTQYF,TGTGCCAGCTCGTCATTTTCTAGCGGGTCCACAGATACGCAGTATTTT
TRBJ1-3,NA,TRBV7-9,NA,CASSLRGSSGNTIYF,TGTGCCAGCAGCTTAAGAGGCAGCTCTGGAAACACCATATATTTT
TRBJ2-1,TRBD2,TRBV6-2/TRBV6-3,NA,CASSYWTSAYNEQFF,TGTGCCAGCAGTTACTGGACTAGCGCCTACAATGAGCAGTTCTTC
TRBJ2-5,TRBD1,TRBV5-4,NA,CASSPRGQWETQYF,TGTGCCAGCAGCCCGAGGGGGCAGTGGGAGACCCAGTACTTC
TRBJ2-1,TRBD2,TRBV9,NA,CASSVDSGSRYEQFF,TGTGCCAGCAGCGTAGACAGCGGGAGTAGGTATGAGCAGTTCTTC
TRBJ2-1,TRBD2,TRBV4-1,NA,CASSPREGGEQFF,TGCGCCAGCAGCCCGCGGGAGGGGGGGGAGCAGTTCTTC
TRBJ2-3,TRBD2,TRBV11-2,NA,CASSSYPSGRGDTQYF,TGTGCCAGCAGCTCCTACCCTAGCGGGAGGGGAGATACGCAGTATTTT
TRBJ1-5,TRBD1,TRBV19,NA,CASSSGTAVRQPQHF,TGTGCCAGTAGTTCCGGGACAGCCGTCCGTCAGCCCCAGCATTTT
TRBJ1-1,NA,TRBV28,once,CASISAWRENTEAFF,TGTGCCAGCATATCCGCGTGGAGGGAAAACACTGAAGCTTTCTTT
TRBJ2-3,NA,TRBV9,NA,CASSPNVRDTQYF,TGTGCCAGCAGCCCGAACGTGCGGGATACGCAGTATTTT
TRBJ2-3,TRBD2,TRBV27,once,CASALGGNVDTQYF,TGTGCCAGCGCCCTGGGAGGGAATGTAGATACGCAGTATTTT
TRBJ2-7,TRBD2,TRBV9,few,CASSPREGEIPYEQYF,TGTGCCAGCAGCCCCCGGGAGGGGGAGATACCCTACGAGCAGTACTTC
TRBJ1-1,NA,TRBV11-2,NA,CASSPGPRVWAFF,TGTGCCAGCAGCCCTGGGCCGCGTGTGTGGGCTTTCTTT
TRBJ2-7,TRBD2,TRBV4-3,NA,CASSHRAGGGYEQYF,TGCGCCAGTAGCCACCGCGCGGGAGGGGGCTACGAGCAGTACTTC
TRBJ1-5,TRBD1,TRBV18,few,CASSRAGQDNQPQHF,TGTGCCAGCTCACGGGCGGGACAGGACAATCAGCCCCAGCATTTT
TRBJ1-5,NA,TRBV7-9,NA,CASSLGPLQGGQPQHF,TGTGCCAGCAGCCTCGGTCCGCTCCAGGGAGGTCAGCCCCAGCATTTT
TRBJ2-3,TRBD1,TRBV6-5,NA,CASARDRGRDTQYF,TGTGCCAGCGCCCGGGACAGGGGTAGAGATACGCAGTATTTT
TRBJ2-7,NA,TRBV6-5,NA,CASSYSAADLREQYF,TGTGCCAGCAGTTACTCAGCGGCAGATCTACGAGAGCAGTACTTC
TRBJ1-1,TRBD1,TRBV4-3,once,CASSQKGTGNTEAFF,TGCGCCAGCAGCCAGAAGGGGACAGGGAACACTGAAGCTTTCTTT
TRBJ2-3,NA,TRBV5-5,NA,CASSRPDNLLGGTDTQYF,TGTGCCAGCAGCCGCCCGGACAATCTTCTAGGAGGGACAGATACGCAGTATTTT
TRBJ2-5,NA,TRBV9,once,CASSVGRMRATETQYF,TGTGCCAGCAGCGTAGGGAGAATGCGGGCGACGGAGACCCAGTACTTC
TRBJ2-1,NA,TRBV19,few,CASSISNEQFF,TGTGCCAGTAGTATCTCCAATGAGCAGTTCTTC
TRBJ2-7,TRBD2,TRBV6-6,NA,CASSPPSGNSYEQYF,TGTGCCAGCAGCCCTCCTAGCGGGAATTCCTACGAGCAGTACTTC
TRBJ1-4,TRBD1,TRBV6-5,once,CATVDRATEKLFF,TGTGCCACCGTGGACAGGGCAACTGAAAAACTGTTTTTT
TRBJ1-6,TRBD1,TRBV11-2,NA,CASSLDVGTGFSPLHF,TGTGCCAGCAGCTTAGATGTTGGGACAGGGTTTTCACCCCTCCACTTT
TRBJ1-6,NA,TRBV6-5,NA,CASSYEPNNSPLHF,TGTGCCAGCAGTTACGAGCCCAATAATTCACCCCTCCACTTT
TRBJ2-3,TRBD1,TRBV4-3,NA,CASSQERTGVGTQYF,TGCGCCAGCAGCCAAGAACGGACAGGCGTGGGGACGCAGTATTTT
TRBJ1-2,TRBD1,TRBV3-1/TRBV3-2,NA,CASSPGQGAGYTF,TGTGCCAGCAGCCCGGGACAGGGGGCCGGCTACACCTTC
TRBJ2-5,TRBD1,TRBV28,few,CASSIYERGGTETQYF,TGTGCCAGCAGTATCTATGAGAGAGGGGGCACAGAGACCCAGTACTTC
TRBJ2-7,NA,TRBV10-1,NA,CASSVDPRHEQYF,TGCGCCAGCAGTGTCGACCCCAGGCACGAGCAGTACTTC
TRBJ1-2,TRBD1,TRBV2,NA,CASSIRTGERNGYTF,TGTGCCAGCAGTATACGGACAGGGGAAAGGAATGGCTACACCTTC
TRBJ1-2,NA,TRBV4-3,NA,CASSQDRVDNYGYTF,TGCGCCAGCAGCCAAGATCGGGTAGATAACTATGGCTACACCTTC
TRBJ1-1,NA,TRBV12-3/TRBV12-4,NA,CASGLQGEAFF,TGTGCCAGCGGCCTCCAGGGTGAAGCTTTCTTT
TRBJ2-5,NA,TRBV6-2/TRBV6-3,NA,CASSYSTPYQETQYF,TGTGCCAGCAGTTACTCGACACCATACCAAGAGACCCAGTACTTC
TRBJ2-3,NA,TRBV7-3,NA,CASSLSTDTQYF,TGTGCCAGCAGCCTCAGCACAGATACGCAGTATTTT
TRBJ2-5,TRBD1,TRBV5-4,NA,CASTGQGARTQYF,TGTGCCAGCACCGGACAGGGCGCGCGGACCCAGTACTTC
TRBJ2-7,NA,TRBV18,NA,CASSPRNIASYEQYF,TGTGCCAGCTCACCGCGAAATATAGCCTCCTACGAGCAGTACTTC
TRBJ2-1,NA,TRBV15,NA,CATSRDMGAGEQFF,TGTGCCACCAGCAGAGATATGGGAGCGGGTGAGCAGTTCTTC
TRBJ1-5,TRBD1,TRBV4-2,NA,CASSQDPGTGGSNQPQHF,TGTGCCAGCAGCCAAGACCCCGGGACAGGGGGCTCCAATCAGCCCCAGCATTTT
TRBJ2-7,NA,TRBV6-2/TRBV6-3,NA,CASSYTGSYEQYF,TGTGCCAGCAGTTATACGGGGTCCTACGAGCAGTACTTC
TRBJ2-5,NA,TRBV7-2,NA,CASSLELAGLAETQYF,TGTGCCAGCAGCTTAGAACTTGCGGGACTCGCAGAGACCCAGTACTTC
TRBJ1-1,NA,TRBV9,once,CASSVEAGNTEAFF,TGTGCCAGCAGCGTAGAAGCAGGGAACACTGAAGCTTTCTTT
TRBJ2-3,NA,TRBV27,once,CASSLRAGVADTQYF,TGTGCCAGCAGTTTAAGGGCAGGGGTTGCAGATACGCAGTATTTT
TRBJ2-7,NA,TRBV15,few,CATSRDSLPVSF,TGTGCCACCAGCAGAGATAGTCTACCCGTAAGCTTC
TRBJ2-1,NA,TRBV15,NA,CATRSGGTLINEQFF,TGTGCCACCAGGTCCGGCGGGACCCTAATCAATGAGCAGTTCTTC
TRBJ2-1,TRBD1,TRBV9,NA,CASSASDRGYNEQFF,TGTGCCAGCAGCGCTTCCGACAGGGGGTACAATGAGCAGTTCTTC
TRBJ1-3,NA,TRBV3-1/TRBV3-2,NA,CASSQSDSGNTIYF,TGTGCCAGCAGCCAAAGCGATTCTGGAAACACCATATATTTT
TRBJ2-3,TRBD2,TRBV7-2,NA,CASSLEGTAGGHTDTQYF,TGTGCCAGCAGCTTAGAGGGGACTGCGGGGGGGCACACAGATACGCAGTATTTT